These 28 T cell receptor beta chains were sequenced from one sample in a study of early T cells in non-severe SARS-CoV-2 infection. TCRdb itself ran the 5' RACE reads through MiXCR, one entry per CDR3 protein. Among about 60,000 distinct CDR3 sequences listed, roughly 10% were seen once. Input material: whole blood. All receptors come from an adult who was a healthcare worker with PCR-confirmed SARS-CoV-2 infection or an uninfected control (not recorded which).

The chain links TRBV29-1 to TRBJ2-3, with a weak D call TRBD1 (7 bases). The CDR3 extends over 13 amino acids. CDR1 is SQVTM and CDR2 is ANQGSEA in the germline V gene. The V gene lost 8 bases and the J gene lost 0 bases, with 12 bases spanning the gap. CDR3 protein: CSSTGTSTDTQYF. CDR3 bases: TGCAGCTCGACAGGGACTAGCACAGATACGCAGTATTTT.

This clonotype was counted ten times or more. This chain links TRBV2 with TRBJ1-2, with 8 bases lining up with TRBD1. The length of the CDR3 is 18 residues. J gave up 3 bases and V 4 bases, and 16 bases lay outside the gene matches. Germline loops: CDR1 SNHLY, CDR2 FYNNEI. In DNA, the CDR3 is TGTGCCAGCAGTGCGAGTTCCCGGGACAGGCAGTCGGACTATGGCTACACCTTC. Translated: CASSASSRDRQSDYGYTF.

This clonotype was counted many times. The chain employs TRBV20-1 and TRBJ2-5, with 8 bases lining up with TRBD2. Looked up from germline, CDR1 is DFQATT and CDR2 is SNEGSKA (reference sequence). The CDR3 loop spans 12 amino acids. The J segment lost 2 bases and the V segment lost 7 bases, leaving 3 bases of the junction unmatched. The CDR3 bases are TGCAGTGTGACTAGCGCACAAGAGACCCAGTACTTC. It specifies CSVTSAQETQYF.

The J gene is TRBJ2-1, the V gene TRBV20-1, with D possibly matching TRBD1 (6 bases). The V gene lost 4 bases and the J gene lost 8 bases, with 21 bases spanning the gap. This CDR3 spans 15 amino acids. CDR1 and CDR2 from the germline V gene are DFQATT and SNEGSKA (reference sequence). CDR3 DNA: TGCAGTGCTAATCCCGGGGACAAGGCTCCGCATGAGCAGTTCTTC. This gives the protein CSANPGDKAPHEQFF.

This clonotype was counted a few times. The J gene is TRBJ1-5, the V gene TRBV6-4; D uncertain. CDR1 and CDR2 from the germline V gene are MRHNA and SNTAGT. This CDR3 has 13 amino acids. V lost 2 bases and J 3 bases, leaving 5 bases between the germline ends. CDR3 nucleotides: TGTGCCAGCAGTGACAGGGCCAATCAGCCCCAGCATTTT. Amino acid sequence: CASSDRANQPQHF.

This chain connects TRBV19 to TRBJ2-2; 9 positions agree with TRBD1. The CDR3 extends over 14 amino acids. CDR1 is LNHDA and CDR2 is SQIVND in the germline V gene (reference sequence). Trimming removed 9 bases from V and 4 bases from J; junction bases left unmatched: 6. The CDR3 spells CASDKGQGTGELFF. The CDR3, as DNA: TGTGCCAGCGATAAGGGACAGGGCACCGGGGAGCTGTTTTTT.

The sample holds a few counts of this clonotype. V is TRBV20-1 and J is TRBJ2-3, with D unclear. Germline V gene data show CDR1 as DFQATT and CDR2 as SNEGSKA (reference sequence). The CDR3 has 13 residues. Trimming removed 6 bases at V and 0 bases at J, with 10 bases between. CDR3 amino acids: CSASFSSTDTQYF. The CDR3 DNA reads TGCAGTGCCTCCTTTTCTAGCACAGATACGCAGTATTTT.

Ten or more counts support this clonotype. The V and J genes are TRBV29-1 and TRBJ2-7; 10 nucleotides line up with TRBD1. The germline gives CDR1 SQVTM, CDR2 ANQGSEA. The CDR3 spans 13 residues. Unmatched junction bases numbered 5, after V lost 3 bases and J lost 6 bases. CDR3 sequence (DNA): TGCAGCGTTGAGGGACAGGGGATGAGCGAGCAGTACTTC. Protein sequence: CSVEGQGMSEQYF.

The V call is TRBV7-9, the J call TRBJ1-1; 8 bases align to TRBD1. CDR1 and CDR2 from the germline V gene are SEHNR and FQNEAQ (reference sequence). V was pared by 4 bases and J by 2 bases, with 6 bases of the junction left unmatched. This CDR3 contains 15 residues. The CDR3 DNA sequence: TGTGCCAGCAGCTCCCAGGGGGCAAGAAACACTGAAGCTTTCTTT. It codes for CASSSQGARNTEAFF. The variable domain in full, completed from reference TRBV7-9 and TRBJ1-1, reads DTGVSQNPRHKITKRGQNVTFRCDPISEHNRLYWYRQTLGQGPEFLTYFQNEAQLEKSRLLSDRFSAERPKGSFSTLEIQRTEQGDSAMYLCASSSQGARNTEAFFGQGTRLTVV.

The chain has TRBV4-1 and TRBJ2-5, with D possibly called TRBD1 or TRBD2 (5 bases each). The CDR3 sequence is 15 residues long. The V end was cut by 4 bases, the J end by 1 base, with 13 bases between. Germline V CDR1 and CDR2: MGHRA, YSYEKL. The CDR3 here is CASSPGPSSQETQYF. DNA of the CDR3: TGCGCCAGCAGCCCGGGACCGTCGTCCCAAGAGACCCAGTACTTC.

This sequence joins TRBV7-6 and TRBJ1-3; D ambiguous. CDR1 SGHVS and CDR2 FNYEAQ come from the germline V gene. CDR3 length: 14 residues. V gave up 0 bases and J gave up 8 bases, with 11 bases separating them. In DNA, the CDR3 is TGTGCCAGCAGCTTAGCGTCGGCCGCAGACACCATATATTTT. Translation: CASSLASAADTIYF.

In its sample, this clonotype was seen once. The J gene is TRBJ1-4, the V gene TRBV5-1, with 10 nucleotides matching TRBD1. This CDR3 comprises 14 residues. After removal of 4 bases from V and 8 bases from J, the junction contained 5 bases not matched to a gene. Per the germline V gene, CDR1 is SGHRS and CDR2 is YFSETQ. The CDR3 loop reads CASSVDRGEEKLFF. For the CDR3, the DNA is TGCGCCAGCAGCGTGGACAGGGGGGAGGAAAAACTGTTTTTT.

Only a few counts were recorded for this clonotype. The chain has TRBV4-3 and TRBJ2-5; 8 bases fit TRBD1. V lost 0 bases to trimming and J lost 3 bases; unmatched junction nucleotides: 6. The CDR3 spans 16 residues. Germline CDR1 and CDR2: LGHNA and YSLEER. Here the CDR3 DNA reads TGCGCCAGCAGCCAAGATTCCAGGGGGCGGGAAGAGACCCAGTACTTC. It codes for CASSQDSRGREETQYF.

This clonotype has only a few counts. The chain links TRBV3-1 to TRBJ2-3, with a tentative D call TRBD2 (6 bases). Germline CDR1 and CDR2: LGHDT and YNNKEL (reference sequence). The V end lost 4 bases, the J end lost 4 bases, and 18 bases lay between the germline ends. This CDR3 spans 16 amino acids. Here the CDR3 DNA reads TGTGCCAGCAGCCCTACCCGGGAGCGGGCGGCAGATACGCAGTATTTT. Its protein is CASSPTRERAADTQYF.

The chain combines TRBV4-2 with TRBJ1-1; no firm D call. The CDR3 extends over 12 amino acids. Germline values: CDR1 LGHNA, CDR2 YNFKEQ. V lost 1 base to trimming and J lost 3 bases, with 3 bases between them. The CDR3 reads CASSQAHTEAFF. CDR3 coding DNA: TGTGCCAGCAGCCAAGCGCACACTGAAGCTTTCTTT.

This CDR3 reads CASSLVGEGTYNEQFF. The DNA for the CDR3 is TGCGCCAGCAGCTTGGTGGGAGAAGGGACCTACAATGAGCAGTTCTTC. This chain joins TRBV5-1 and TRBJ2-1; maybe TRBD2 (5 bases). The CDR3 loop spans 16 amino acids. V lost 0 bases and J lost 2, with 12 bases in between. Germline V lookup: CDR1 SGHRS, CDR2 YFSETQ.

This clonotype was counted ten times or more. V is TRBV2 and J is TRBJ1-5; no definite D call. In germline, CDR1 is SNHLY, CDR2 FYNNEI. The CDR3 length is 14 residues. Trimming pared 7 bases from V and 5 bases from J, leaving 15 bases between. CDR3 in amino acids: CASNSEDFYQPQHF. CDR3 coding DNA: TGTGCCAGCAACTCAGAGGACTTCTATCAGCCCCAGCATTTT.

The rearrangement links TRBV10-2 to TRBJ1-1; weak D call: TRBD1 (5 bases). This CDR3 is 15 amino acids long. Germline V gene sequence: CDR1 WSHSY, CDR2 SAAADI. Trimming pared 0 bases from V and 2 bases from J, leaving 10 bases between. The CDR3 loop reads CASSESGAANTEAFF. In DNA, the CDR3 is TGCGCCAGCAGTGAGTCAGGGGCAGCCAACACTGAAGCTTTCTTT.

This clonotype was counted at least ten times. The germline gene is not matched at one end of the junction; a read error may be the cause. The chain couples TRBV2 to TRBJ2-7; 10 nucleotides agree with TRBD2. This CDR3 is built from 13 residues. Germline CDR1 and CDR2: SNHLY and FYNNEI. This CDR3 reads CASSEDLAGAPHF. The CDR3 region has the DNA TGTGCCAGCAGTGAAGACCTAGCGGGAGCCCCCCACTTC.

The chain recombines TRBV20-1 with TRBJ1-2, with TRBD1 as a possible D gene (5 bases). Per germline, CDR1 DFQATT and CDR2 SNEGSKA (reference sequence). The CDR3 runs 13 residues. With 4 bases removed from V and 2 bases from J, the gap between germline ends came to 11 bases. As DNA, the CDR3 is TGCAGTGCTATTATCGACAGCAACTATGGCTACACCTTC. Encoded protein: CSAIIDSNYGYTF.

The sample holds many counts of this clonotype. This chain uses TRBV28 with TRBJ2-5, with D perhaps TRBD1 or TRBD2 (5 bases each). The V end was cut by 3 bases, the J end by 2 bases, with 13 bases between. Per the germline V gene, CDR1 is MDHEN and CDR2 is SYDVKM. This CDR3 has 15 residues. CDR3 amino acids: CASSFIQGGQETQYF. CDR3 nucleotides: TGTGCCAGCAGTTTTATTCAGGGCGGGCAAGAGACCCAGTACTTC.

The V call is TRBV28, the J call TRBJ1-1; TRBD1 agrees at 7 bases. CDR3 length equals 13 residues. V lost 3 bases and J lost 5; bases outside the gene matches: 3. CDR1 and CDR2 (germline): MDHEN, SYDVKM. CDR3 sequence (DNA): TGTGCCAGCAGTTTCCAGGGGGGTACTGAAGCTTTCTTT. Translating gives CASSFQGGTEAFF.

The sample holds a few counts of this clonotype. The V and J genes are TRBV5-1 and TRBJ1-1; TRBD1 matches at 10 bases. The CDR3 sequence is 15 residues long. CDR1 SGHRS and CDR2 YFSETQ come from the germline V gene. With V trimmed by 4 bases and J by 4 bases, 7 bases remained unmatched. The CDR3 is CASSDPTGGSTEAFF. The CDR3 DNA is TGCGCCAGCAGCGACCCGACAGGGGGCAGCACTGAAGCTTTCTTT.

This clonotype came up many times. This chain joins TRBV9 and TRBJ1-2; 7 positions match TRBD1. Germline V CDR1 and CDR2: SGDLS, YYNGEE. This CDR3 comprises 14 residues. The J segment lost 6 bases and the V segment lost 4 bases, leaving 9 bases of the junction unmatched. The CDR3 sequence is CASSPTDRSHGYTF. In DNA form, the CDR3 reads TGTGCCAGCAGCCCTACGGACAGGTCCCATGGCTACACCTTC.

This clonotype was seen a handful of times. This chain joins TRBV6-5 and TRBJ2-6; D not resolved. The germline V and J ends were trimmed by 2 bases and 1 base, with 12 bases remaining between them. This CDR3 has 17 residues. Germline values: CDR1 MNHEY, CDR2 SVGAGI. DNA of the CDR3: TGTGCCAGCAGTTACGAGGCTTCCCTATCTGGGGCCAACGTCCTGACTTTC. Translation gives CASSYEASLSGANVLTF.

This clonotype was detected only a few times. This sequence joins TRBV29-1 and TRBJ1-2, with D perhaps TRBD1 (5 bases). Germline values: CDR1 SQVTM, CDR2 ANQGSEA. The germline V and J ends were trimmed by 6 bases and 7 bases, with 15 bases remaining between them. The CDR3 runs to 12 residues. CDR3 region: CSVAVGGTGYTF. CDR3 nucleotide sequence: TGCAGCGTCGCCGTTGGAGGGACTGGCTACACCTTC.

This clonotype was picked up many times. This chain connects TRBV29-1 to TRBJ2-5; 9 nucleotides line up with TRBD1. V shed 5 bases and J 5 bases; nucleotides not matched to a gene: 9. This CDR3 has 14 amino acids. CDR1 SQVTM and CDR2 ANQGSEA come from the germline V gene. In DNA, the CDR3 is TGCAGCGTTAGACCGGGACAGGGCAGGGAGACCCAGTACTTC. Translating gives CSVRPGQGRETQYF.

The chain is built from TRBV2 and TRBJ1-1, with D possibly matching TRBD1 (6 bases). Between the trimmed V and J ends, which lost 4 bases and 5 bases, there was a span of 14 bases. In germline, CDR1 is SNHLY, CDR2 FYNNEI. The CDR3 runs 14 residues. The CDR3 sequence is CASSVSGVSTEAFF. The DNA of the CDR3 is TGTGCCAGCAGTGTTTCAGGGGTATCTACTGAAGCTTTCTTT. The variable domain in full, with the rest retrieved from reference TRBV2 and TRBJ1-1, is EPEVTQTPSHQVTQMGQEVILRCVPISNHLYFYWYRQILGQKVEFLVSFYNNEISEKSEIFDDQFSVERPDGSNFTLKIRSTKLEDSAMYFCASSVSGVSTEAFFGQGTRLTVV.